The sequence of this T cell receptor (beta chain) was determined in a study of Ad26.COV2.S vaccination and SARS-CoV-2 variants. Whole-study results and caveats: Spike-specific TCR breadth was greater after Ad26.COV2.S than placebo. Placebo recipients and vaccine recipients were similar in non-spike TCR breadth.

Using immunoSEQ multiplex PCR, the repertoire was profiled, and TCRdb retains in-frame clones only, with some absent. The sample lists some 400,000 clones, about 88% occurring once. The CDR3 extends over 17 amino acids. J was trimmed by 0 bases and V by 0 bases; bases with no gene match: 5. CDR1 and CDR2 (germline): SGHNT, YYREEE (reference sequence). This clone has only a few counts. Its cognate antigen is unknown. As for treatment: roughly 18 received Ad26.COV2.S at low or high dose, single or two shots; about 5 received placebo; per-sample allocation not given. Collection of the samples took place on day 63 after the first injection of vaccine or placebo. Cohort 1b enrolled adults aged 18-55 years in Boston. Vaccination used an Ad26 vector expressing Wuhan-strain SARS-CoV-2 spike.

This TCR was recovered from a person aged 18-65 years who received the Ad26.COV2.S COVID-19 vaccine or a placebo. The rearrangement joins TRBV5-4 to TRBJ2-2; 7 bases align to TRBD2. Sample: peripheral blood, taken in a trial of Ad26.COV2.S vaccine versus placebo. CDR3 region: CASSLDPSGSNTGELFF. The CDR3 DNA reads TGTGCCAGCAGCTTGGATCCTAGCGGCTCGAACACCGGGGAGCTGTTTTTT.